Listed below are T cell receptor beta chains from one sample, sequenced in a study of cytomegalovirus exposure and HLA in healthy donors. Only in-frame clones appear in the TCRdb table, and some are missing; sequencing was by immunoSEQ multiplex PCR. Among 150,000 or so clones, 60% to 80% were seen once, and the ten largest hold roughly 5.8%. Sequenced input: PBMCs. These receptors all come from a man between 40 and 49 years old in good health and CMV-seropositive. Both conserved end residues are part of each CDR3. Fields, in order: CDR3 DNA, CDR3 protein, D gene, CDR3 length, clone size, V gene, J gene. The D gene is left open where the match is weak. Part of the rows lack a size; the others show once, few, many or a class for expanded clones.

TGTGCCAGCAGCCATTGGGACAGCCGTTACGAGCAGTACTTC	CASSHWDSRYEQYF	TRBD1	14	many	TRBV11-2	TRBJ2-7
TGTGCCAGCAGCTTGGACGGACAGCCGCGGTATGGCTACACCTTC	CASSLDGQPRYGYTF	NA	15	NA	TRBV5-5	TRBJ1-2
TGTGCCAGCAGCCAGGGGTCACTCTCTGGGGCCAACGGCCTGACTTTC	CASSQGSLSGANGLTF	NA	16	NA	TRBV13	TRBJ2-6
TGTGCCAGCACCCGGGTTCCGACTAGCGGGAGTTCAGATACGCAGTATTTT	CASTRVPTSGSSDTQYF	TRBD2	17	NA	TRBV2	TRBJ2-3
TGTGCCAGCCGACCCTACGGCGGGTTATACAATGAGCAGTTCTTC	CASRPYGGLYNEQFF	NA	15	NA	TRBV27	TRBJ2-1
TGTGCCAGCAGCCTAGCGGGAGGCTCCTACAATGAGCAGTTCTTC	CASSLAGGSYNEQFF	TRBD2	15	NA	TRBV4-2	TRBJ2-1
TGTGCCAGCAGTCCACATACCGGGACAGGGATCTACGAGCAGTACTTC	CASSPHTGTGIYEQYF	TRBD1	16	NA	TRBV27	TRBJ2-7
TGTGCCAGTAGTATTTCGGGGGCCGGGGAGCTGTTTTTT	CASSISGAGELFF	NA	13	NA	TRBV19	TRBJ2-2
TGTGCCAGCAGTTACTCCCTATTCAACAGGGCGGTCGCTTTCTTT	CASSYSLFNRAVAFF	NA	15	NA	TRBV6-6	TRBJ1-1
TGCGCCAGCAGCCAAGCTCAGGGCCAATACAATGAGCAGTTCTTC	CASSQAQGQYNEQFF	NA	15	once	TRBV4-1	TRBJ2-1
TGTGCCAGCAGCCAAGATGAGCGGGGGCATTACAATGAGCAGTTCTTC	CASSQDERGHYNEQFF	TRBD2	16	NA	TRBV4-2	TRBJ2-1
TGCGCCAGCAGCTTTACAGTGAACACTGAAGCTTTCTTT	CASSFTVNTEAFF	NA	13	NA	TRBV5-1	TRBJ1-1
TGCAGCGGGACGGGACAGGGGTTAAATGGCTACACCTTC	CSGTGQGLNGYTF	TRBD1	13	NA	TRBV29-1	TRBJ1-2
TGTGCCATCAGATTTAGGGGGTGGGACACTGAAGCTTTCTTT	CAIRFRGWDTEAFF	NA	14	once	TRBV10-3	TRBJ1-1
TGTGCCAGCAGTGTAGCGGGAGTGGAAGATACGCAGTATTTT	CASSVAGVEDTQYF	TRBD2	14	NA	TRBV2	TRBJ2-3
TGCGCCAGCAGCTCCGGGACAGGGATACCGGGCGAGGCTTTCTTT	CASSSGTGIPGEAFF	TRBD1	15	few	TRBV5-1	TRBJ1-1
TGTGCCTGGACCCTGGGGGGGAACACTGAAGCTTTCTTT	CAWTLGGNTEAFF	NA	13	NA	TRBV30	TRBJ1-1
TGTGCCACCAGCAGAGATCCGACATTCTCGAACTATGGCTACACCTTC	CATSRDPTFSNYGYTF	NA	16	NA	TRBV15	TRBJ1-2
TGTGCCAGCAGCTTATGGTCAGGGGGCCCGCGTGGAGGGGAGCTGTTTTTT	CASSLWSGGPRGGELFF	TRBD1	17	NA	TRBV7-9	TRBJ2-2
TGTGCCAGCAGCCCAGCAGGGCTATTTAACACCGGGGAGCTGTTTTTT	CASSPAGLFNTGELFF	NA	16	NA	TRBV7-9	TRBJ2-2
TGCGCCAGCAGCCAAGATCCGGGAACCCACGAGCAGTACTTC	CASSQDPGTHEQYF	NA	14	NA	TRBV4-1	TRBJ2-7